This entry is about one T cell receptor (beta chain). The antigen is undetermined. The data were taken from a study of T cells in localized non-small cell lung cancer. Some clones are missing from TCRdb's copy, which holds only in-frame ones; the method was immunoSEQ multiplex PCR. This table holds roughly 48,000 clones, 77% found once. Germline values: CDR1 GTSNPN, CDR2 SVGIG (reference sequence). The CDR3 runs 14 residues. The V gene lost 0 bases and the J gene lost 6 bases, with 12 bases spanning the gap. Study-level findings and limits: The tumor had only one region sequenced, so heterogeneity remains possible. Longer overall survival was seen with higher T cell density measured in blood. The highest T cell clonality was in uninvolved adjacent lung, above tumor.

The chain combines TRBV30 with TRBJ1-5; maybe TRBD1 (5 bases). This TCR was sampled from a man aged 35 to 69 with stage I squamous cell lung carcinoma. Sequencing used peripheral blood, obtained before any cancer treatment. The CDR3 loop reads CAWSVGGGIQPQHF. The CDR3 region has the DNA TGTGCCTGGAGTGTGGGTGGGGGTATTCAGCCCCAGCATTTT.